The 19 T cell receptor beta chains below come from one sample, sequenced in a study of cytomegalovirus exposure and HLA in healthy donors. Assay: immunoSEQ multiplex PCR; the TCRdb copy retains only in-frame clones and omits some. This sample has about 200,000 clones, with 80% to 90% found just once. The sample was PBMCs. The receptors originated from a woman aged 18-30 years in good health and CMV-seropositive.

The chain recombines TRBV18 with TRBJ2-3; weak D call: TRBD2 (6 bases). The CDR3 covers 15 residues. Trimming removed 4 bases from V and 3 bases from J, with 14 bases in between. Germline lookup yields CDR1 KGHSH and CDR2 LQKENI. CDR3 loop: CASSLREQQTDTQYF. CDR3 nucleotides: TGTGCCAGCTCACTTCGGGAGCAGCAGACAGATACGCAGTATTTT.

The chain carries TRBV6-5 and TRBJ2-1, with 7 bases fitting TRBD2. CDR3 size: 14 residues. Trimming at V came to 8 bases and at J to 4 bases, leaving 8 bases not matched to a gene. CDR1 MNHEY and CDR2 SVGAGI come from the germline V gene. The CDR3 is CASGRGGEYNEQFF. The CDR3 DNA is TGTGCCAGCGGGCGTGGGGGGGAGTACAATGAGCAGTTCTTC.

This chain uses TRBV10-3 with TRBJ2-3; perhaps TRBD2 as D (5 bases). V lost 3 bases and J 3 bases, leaving 7 bases between the germline ends. This CDR3 comprises 13 residues. Per the germline V gene, CDR1 is ENHRY and CDR2 is SYGVKD. The chain's CDR3 is CAISDGGTDTQYF. In DNA form, the CDR3 reads TGTGCCATCAGTGACGGCGGGACAGATACGCAGTATTTT.

For the CDR3, the DNA is TGTGCCAGCAGTGACTCTATCGGGGTCTCCTACAATGAGCAGTTCTTC. This sequence encodes CASSDSIGVSYNEQFF. V usage is TRBV6-4 and J usage is TRBJ2-1, with D possibly matching TRBD2 (5 bases). The CDR3 contains 16 residues. V was trimmed by 0 bases and J by 0 bases, leaving 9 bases between them. The germline gives CDR1 MRHNA, CDR2 SNTAGT.

Points on this clone: The junction differs from germline at one of its ends, possibly a read error. The chain recombines TRBV7-7 with TRBJ2-1, with D possibly being TRBD1 (5 bases). The CDR3 sequence is 13 residues long. The germline V gene encodes CDR1 SSHAT and CDR2 FNYEAQ (reference sequence). The CDR3 DNA is TGTGCTAGCAGCGTTGACAGAAACAATGAGCAGTTCTTC. It encodes CASSVDRNNEQFF.

The rearrangement links TRBV30 to TRBJ1-1; D is undetermined. The CDR3 spans 12 residues. V shed 4 bases and J shed 7 bases, with 13 bases lying between them. Germline CDR1 is GTSNPN and CDR2 is SVGIG (reference sequence). The CDR3 nucleotides read TGTGCCTGGAACGCGGGTACTAGTGAAGCTTTCTTT. Protein sequence: CAWNAGTSEAFF. Variable domain in full (rest from reference TRBV30 and TRBJ1-1): SQTIHQWPATLVQPVGSPLSLECTVEGTSNPNLYWYRQAAGRGLQLLFYSVGIGQISSEVPQNLSASRPQDRQFILSSKKLLLSDSGFYLCAWNAGTSEAFFGQGTRLTVV.

The gene calls are TRBV28 and TRBJ2-7; 16 bases match TRBD2. This CDR3 contains 19 residues. With V trimmed by 4 bases and J by 1 base, 10 bases remained unmatched. Germline V gives CDR1 MDHEN, CDR2 SYDVKM. The CDR3 DNA is TGTGCCAGCAGTTACCCCCCGGGACTAGCGGGAGGGGAATCCTACGAGCAGTACTTC. It encodes CASSYPPGLAGGESYEQYF.

The V and J genes are TRBV25-1 and TRBJ1-4; 9 bases agree with TRBD1. This CDR3 has 16 residues. V was clipped by 6 bases and J by 6 bases; unmatched bases: 11. Germline lookup yields CDR1 MGHDK and CDR2 SYGVNS. CDR3 amino acids: CASRAPSGTGHEKLFF. Written as DNA, the CDR3 is TGTGCCAGCAGGGCGCCCTCCGGGACAGGGCATGAAAAACTGTTTTTT.

The table lists this clone with a count of one. The chain couples TRBV9 to TRBJ2-3; no firm D call. The CDR3 contains 15 residues. CDR1 SGDLS and CDR2 YYNGEE come from the germline V gene. Trimming stripped 4 bases from V and 0 bases from J, with 12 bases between. The chain's CDR3 is CASSPDAASTDTQYF. DNA for the CDR3: TGTGCCAGCAGCCCAGACGCGGCGAGCACAGATACGCAGTATTTT.

The chain is built from TRBV7-3 and TRBJ2-3; possibly TRBD2 for D (6 bases). The V and J ends lost 0 bases and 0 bases respectively, with 7 bases between them. CDR3 length: 15 amino acids. CDR1 SGHTA and CDR2 FQGTGA come from the germline V gene. The CDR3 spells CASSLTSGSTDTQYF. The DNA for the CDR3 is TGTGCCAGCAGCTTAACCAGCGGGAGCACAGATACGCAGTATTTT.

The chain is built from TRBV4-1 and TRBJ2-7, with 9 positions matching TRBD2. Germline CDR1 MGHRA, CDR2 YSYEKL. V shed 1 base and J 3 bases; nucleotides not matched to a gene: 19. The CDR3 spans 20 residues. This CDR3 is CASSQGTPRGRAPFDYEQYF. In DNA, the CDR3 is TGCGCCAGCAGCCAAGGGACCCCGCGCGGGAGGGCCCCCTTTGACTACGAGCAGTACTTC.

This chain links TRBV30 with TRBJ1-4, with a weak D call TRBD1 (5 bases). The CDR3 length is 14 residues. Trimming took 1 base from V and 8 from J, leaving 14 bases between them. From germline, CDR1 is GTSNPN and CDR2 SVGIG (reference sequence). CDR3 loop: CAWSGGRVDEKLFF. The CDR3 DNA sequence: TGTGCCTGGAGTGGGGGGAGGGTTGACGAAAAACTGTTTTTT.

The genes are TRBV9 and TRBJ2-1, with D possibly being TRBD1 (5 bases). Trimming took 7 bases from V and 0 from J, leaving 11 bases between them. This CDR3 is 14 amino acids long. Germline V CDR1 and CDR2: SGDLS, YYNGEE. The chain's CDR3 is CASGASSSYNEQFF. The CDR3, as DNA: TGTGCCAGCGGGGCAAGCTCCTCCTACAATGAGCAGTTCTTC.

This sequence joins TRBV28 and TRBJ2-1; TRBD2 matches at 11 bases. The CDR3 runs to 13 residues. V shed 2 bases, J shed 9 bases, and the junction held 0 bases outside the gene matches. In germline, CDR1 is MDHEN, CDR2 SYDVKM. CDR3: CASSLGTSGEQFF. The CDR3 DNA reads TGTGCCAGCAGTTTAGGGACTAGCGGTGAGCAGTTCTTC.

This clone was counted between two and nine times. The CDR3 loop is CASRQGNQPQHF. The DNA of the CDR3 is TGTGCCAGCAGACAGGGCAATCAGCCCCAGCATTTT. The J gene is TRBJ1-5, the V gene TRBV27, with D maybe TRBD1 (5 bases). The CDR3 consists of 12 residues. Per the germline V gene, CDR1 is MNHEY and CDR2 is SMNVEV (reference sequence). Deletions cut 6 bases from V and 2 bases from J, with 5 bases between.

This clone was counted once. The gene calls are TRBV9 and TRBJ1-2; possible D gene TRBD1, 5 bases. Germline V gives CDR1 SGDLS, CDR2 YYNGEE. The CDR3 sequence is 15 residues long. V lost 2 bases and J lost 4, with 15 bases in between. DNA of the CDR3: TGTGCCAGCAGCGTTCTGGAGACAGATACCTATGGCTACACCTTC. Protein: CASSVLETDTYGYTF.

CDR3 amino acids: CASSQVAGLNQPQHF. CDR3 in DNA: TGCGCCAGCAGCCAAGTTGCAGGGCTTAATCAGCCCCAGCATTTT. The J gene is TRBJ1-5, the V gene TRBV4-1; D might be TRBD1 (5 bases). This CDR3 region has 15 residues. CDR1 is MGHRA, CDR2 YSYEKL, per germline. Between the trimmed V and J ends, which lost 1 base and 4 bases, there was a span of 11 bases.

The chain recombines TRBV18 with TRBJ2-2; the D is unclear. Germline assignment: CDR1 KGHSH and CDR2 LQKENI. CDR3 length: 14 residues. The ends were cut back, 7 bases at V and 2 bases at J, with 11 bases in the middle. CDR3 region: CASYPNRNTGELFF. The CDR3 DNA follows: TGTGCCAGCTACCCGAACAGAAACACCGGGGAGCTGTTTTTT.

This chain connects TRBV15 to TRBJ2-3, with TRBD2 as a possible D gene (6 bases). CDR1 and CDR2 (germline): LNHNV, YYDKDF (reference sequence). Deletions cut 6 bases from V and 5 bases from J, with 6 bases between. The CDR3 spans 11 residues. DNA for the CDR3: TGTGCCACCAGAGCGGGAGATACGCAGTATTTT. As protein: CATRAGDTQYF.